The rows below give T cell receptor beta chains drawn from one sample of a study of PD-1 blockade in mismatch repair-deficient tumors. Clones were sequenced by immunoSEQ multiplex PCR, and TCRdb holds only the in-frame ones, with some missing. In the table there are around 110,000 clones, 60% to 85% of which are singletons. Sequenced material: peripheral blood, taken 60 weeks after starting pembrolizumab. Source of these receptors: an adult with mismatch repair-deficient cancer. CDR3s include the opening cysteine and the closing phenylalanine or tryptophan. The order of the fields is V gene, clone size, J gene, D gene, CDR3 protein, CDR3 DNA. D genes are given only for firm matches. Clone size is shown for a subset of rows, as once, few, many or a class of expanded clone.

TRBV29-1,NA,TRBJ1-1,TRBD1,CSAGETGGRTEAFF,TGCAGCGCTGGGGAGACAGGGGGTCGCACTGAAGCTTTCTTT
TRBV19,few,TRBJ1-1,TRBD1,CASRGQLGNTEAFF,TGTGCCAGTAGGGGACAGTTGGGGAACACTGAAGCTTTCTTT
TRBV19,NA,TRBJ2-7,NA,CASSIARSYEQYF,TGTGCCAGTAGTATAGCCAGGTCCTACGAGCAGTACTTC
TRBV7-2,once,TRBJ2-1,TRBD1,CASSLEQGAGAHEQFF,TGTGCCAGCAGCTTAGAACAGGGGGCCGGTGCCCATGAGCAGTTCTTC
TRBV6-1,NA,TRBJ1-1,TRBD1,CASQFYRGGNTEAFF,TGTGCCAGCCAATTCTACAGGGGAGGGAACACTGAAGCTTTCTTT
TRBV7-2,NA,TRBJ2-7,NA,CASSSPQGPTFEQYF,TGTGCCAGCAGCTCACCGCAGGGACCAACCTTCGAGCAGTACTTC
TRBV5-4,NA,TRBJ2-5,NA,CASSTPGAPPETQYF,TGTGCCAGCAGCACCCCAGGAGCCCCACCAGAGACCCAGTACTTC
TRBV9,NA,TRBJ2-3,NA,CASSVGPGTDTQYF,TGTGCCAGCAGCGTAGGCCCTGGCACAGATACGCAGTATTTT
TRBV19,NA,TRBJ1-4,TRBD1,CASRDRETNEKLFF,TGTGCCAGTAGGGACAGGGAAACTAATGAAAAACTGTTTTTT
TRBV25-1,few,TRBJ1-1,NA,CASKDSGPNTEAFF,TGTGCCAGCAAGGACTCCGGACCTAACACTGAAGCTTTCTTT
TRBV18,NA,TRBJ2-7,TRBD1,CASSPIGQGYEQYF,TGTGCCAGCTCACCAATTGGACAGGGGTACGAGCAGTACTTC
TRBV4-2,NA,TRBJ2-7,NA,CASSSMHTYEQYF,TGTGCCAGCAGCTCAATGCACACCTACGAGCAGTACTTC
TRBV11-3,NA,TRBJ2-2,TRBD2,CASSATSGTRHTGELFF,TGTGCCAGCAGCGCTACATCCGGGACTAGACACACCGGGGAGCTGTTTTTT
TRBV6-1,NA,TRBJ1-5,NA,CASSEVDTYNQPQHF,TGTGCCAGCAGTGAAGTGGACACCTACAATCAGCCCCAGCATTTT
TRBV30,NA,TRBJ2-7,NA,CAWSVPWRASEQYF,TGTGCCTGGAGTGTACCCTGGAGGGCCTCCGAGCAGTACTTC
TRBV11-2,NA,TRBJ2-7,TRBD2,CASSPMGLRSYEQYF,TGTGCCAGCAGCCCGATGGGACTAAGGTCTTACGAGCAGTACTTC
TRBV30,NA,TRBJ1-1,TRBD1,CAWLRGGGTEAFF,TGTGCCTGGCTCAGGGGGGGAGGCACTGAAGCTTTCTTT
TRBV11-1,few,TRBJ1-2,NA,CASSLGSGYGYTF,TGTGCCAGCAGCTTAGGAAGCGGCTATGGCTACACCTTC
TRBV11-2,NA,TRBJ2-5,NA,CASSLGALPEETQYF,TGTGCCAGCAGCTTAGGAGCTCTGCCAGAAGAGACCCAGTACTTC
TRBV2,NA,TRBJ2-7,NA,CASSEQGPTYEQYF,TGTGCCAGCAGTGAACAGGGGCCGACCTACGAGCAGTACTTC
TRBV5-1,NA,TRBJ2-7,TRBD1,CASSLGPEQGTYEQYF,TGCGCCAGCAGCTTGGGCCCCGAACAGGGGACCTACGAGCAGTACTTC
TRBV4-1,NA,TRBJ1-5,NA,CASSQVKGQPQHF,TGCGCCAGCAGCCAAGTAAAGGGGCAGCCCCAGCATTTT
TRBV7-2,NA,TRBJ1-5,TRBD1,CASSYKGQDPPNSNQPQHF,TGTGCCAGCAGCTACAAGGGACAGGACCCCCCCAATAGCAATCAGCCCCAGCATTTT
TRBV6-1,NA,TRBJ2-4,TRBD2,CASRSGTSGGNIQYF,TGTGCCAGCAGGTCCGGGACTAGCGGGGGAAACATTCAGTACTTC
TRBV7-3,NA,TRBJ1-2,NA,CASSGTGPSTNYGYTF,TGTGCCAGCAGCGGAACAGGGCCGAGTACTAACTATGGCTACACCTTC
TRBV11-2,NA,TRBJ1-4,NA,CASSPRRATNEKLFF,TGTGCCAGCAGCCCCCGCCGGGCAACTAATGAAAAACTGTTTTTT
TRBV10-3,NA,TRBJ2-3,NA,CAISDPRERDTQYF,TGTGCCATCAGTGATCCGAGGGAGAGAGATACGCAGTATTTT
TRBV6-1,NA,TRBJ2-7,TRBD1,CASAESTGWAGEQYF,TGTGCCAGTGCTGAGTCGACAGGGTGGGCGGGCGAGCAGTACTTC
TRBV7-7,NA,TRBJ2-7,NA,CASSPGASYEQYF,TGTGCTAGCAGCCCCGGGGCTTCCTACGAGCAGTACTTC
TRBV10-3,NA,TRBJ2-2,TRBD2,CAINNLAGAGTGELFF,TGTGCCATCAACAATCTAGCGGGAGCAGGGACCGGGGAGCTGTTTTTT
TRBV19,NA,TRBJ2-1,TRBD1,CASRNRGSYNEQFF,TGTGCCAGTCGAAACAGGGGCTCCTACAATGAGCAGTTCTTC
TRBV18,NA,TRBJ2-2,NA,CASSLNPFANTGELFF,TGTGCCAGCTCGCTAAACCCGTTCGCGAACACCGGGGAGCTGTTTTTT
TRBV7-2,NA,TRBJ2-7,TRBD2,CASSLGAAGGEEQYF,TGTGCCAGCAGCTTAGGAGCGGCGGGAGGAGAAGAGCAGTACTTC